The 30 T cell receptor beta chains below all came from one sample that was sequenced in a study of cytotoxic CD8 clonotypes in ibrutinib-treated CLL. The assay was immunoSEQ multiplex PCR, and TCRdb's table has in-frame clones only and misses some. The sample contains approximately 210,000 clones, 55% to 85% of which appear only once. Here the sequenced sample was PBMCs, taken after 24 months of ibrutinib treatment. These receptors were taken from a human donor with chronic lymphocytic leukemia.

The rearrangement uses TRBV30 and TRBJ2-5; D is unclear. Germline values: CDR1 GTSNPN, CDR2 SVGIG (reference sequence). Trimming stripped 1 base from V and 2 bases from J, with 8 bases between. This CDR3 is built from 13 residues. The CDR3 DNA is TGTGCCTGGAGTGGGGTAGCTCAAGAGACCCAGTACTTC. The encoded protein is CAWSGVAQETQYF. The complete variable domain, with remaining parts taken from reference TRBV30 and TRBJ2-5, reads SQTIHQWPATLVQPVGSPLSLECTVEGTSNPNLYWYRQAAGRGLQLLFYSVGIGQISSEVPQNLSASRPQDRQFILSSKKLLLSDSGFYLCAWSGVAQETQYFGPGTRLLVL.

The chain has TRBV10-3 and TRBJ2-7, with 8 bases fitting TRBD2. The CDR3 covers 14 residues. From germline, CDR1 is ENHRY and CDR2 SYGVKD. V lost 6 bases and J lost 2; bases outside the gene matches: 6. The CDR3 DNA reads as TGTGCCATCAGCGGACTAGCCGCCCCCTACGAGCAGTACTTC. Its translation is CAISGLAAPYEQYF.

The rearrangement uses TRBV4-2 and TRBJ2-1, with D uncertain. CDR3 length: 14 residues. Per germline, CDR1 LGHNA and CDR2 YNFKEQ. V was clipped by 5 bases and J by 4 bases, with 12 bases between them. In DNA form, the CDR3 reads TGTGCCAGCAGCTTCGGTATCTCATACAATGAGCAGTTCTTC. Translation: CASSFGISYNEQFF.

The chain has TRBV30 and TRBJ1-5; D call uncertain. The germline V gene encodes CDR1 GTSNPN and CDR2 SVGIG (reference sequence). Between the trimmed V and J ends, which lost 3 bases and 2 bases, there was a span of 14 bases. CDR3 size: 15 residues. CDR3 DNA sequence: TGTGCCTGGAGCACTGCGGCTAAAGGCAATCAGCCCCAGCATTTT. Its translation is CAWSTAAKGNQPQHF. Full variable domain (outside the CDR3, taken from reference TRBV30 and TRBJ1-5): SQTIHQWPATLVQPVGSPLSLECTVEGTSNPNLYWYRQAAGRGLQLLFYSVGIGQISSEVPQNLSASRPQDRQFILSSKKLLLSDSGFYLCAWSTAAKGNQPQHFGDGTRLSIL.

This chain's CDR3 is CATGRGGQPQHF. CDR3 nucleotide sequence: TGTGCCACCGGAAGGGGGGGCCAGCCCCAGCATTTT. The chain uses TRBV27 and TRBJ1-5; D may be TRBD1 (6 bases). Deletions cut 10 bases from V and 7 bases from J, with 14 bases between. Germline V lookup: CDR1 MNHEY, CDR2 SMNVEV (reference sequence). CDR3 length equals 12 residues.

The CDR3 DNA reads TGTGCCAGCAGTCCGGCGGGCAGGGGGCTAATGGCAGATACGCAGTATTTT. Translated, it gives CASSPAGRGLMADTQYF. This rearrangement joins TRBV27 to TRBJ2-3; TRBD1 agrees at 8 bases. In germline, CDR1 is MNHEY, CDR2 SMNVEV (reference sequence). The CDR3 is 17 amino acids. V trimming: 5 bases; J trimming: 4 bases; junction bases outside the gene matches: 14.

This chain uses TRBV6-5 with TRBJ1-2; no clear D. Trimming took off 6 bases at V and 4 bases at J, with 18 bases between the two ends. This CDR3 is built from 15 residues. The germline gives CDR1 MNHEY, CDR2 SVGAGI. This CDR3 is CASRNSFSNIYGYTF. For the CDR3, the DNA is TGTGCCAGCAGGAACAGCTTCTCAAACATCTATGGCTACACCTTC.

This clone was counted only a few times. The chain is built from TRBV27 and TRBJ2-1; maybe TRBD1 (5 bases). Between the trimmed V and J ends, which lost 3 bases and 8 bases, there was a span of 17 bases. The germline CDR1 and CDR2 sequences are MNHEY and SMNVEV (reference sequence). The CDR3 length is 15 residues. The CDR3 here is CASSLFQGRWDEQFF. CDR3 nucleotides: TGTGCCAGCAGTTTGTTTCAGGGAAGGTGGGATGAGCAGTTCTTC.

A few counts support this clone. CDR3 DNA sequence: TGTGCCATCAGCGTAGGACAGAAAGAGACCCAGTACTTC. Its protein is CAISVGQKETQYF. This chain links TRBV10-3 with TRBJ2-5, with a weak D call TRBD1 (6 bases). The CDR3 runs 13 residues. Trimming took 6 bases from V and 3 from J, leaving 11 bases between them. Per germline, CDR1 ENHRY and CDR2 SYGVKD.

As for this clone: The identical CDR3 is also encoded by other nucleotide sequences in the sample. This sequence joins TRBV11-3 and TRBJ2-7; TRBD1 matches 9 bases. The germline V gene has CDR1 SGHNT and CDR2 YENEEA. The CDR3 length is 15 residues. The junction had 5 bases not matched to a gene; V was cut back by 3 bases and J by 2 bases. The CDR3 sequence is CASSLRGQGPYEQYF. As DNA, the CDR3 is TGTGCCAGCAGCTTGAGGGGACAGGGACCCTACGAGCAGTACTTC.

The chain carries TRBV4-1 and TRBJ1-1, with D possibly being TRBD1 (5 bases). This CDR3 is built from 15 residues. Looked up from germline, CDR1 is MGHRA and CDR2 is YSYEKL. The V gene lost 3 bases and the J gene lost 0 bases, with 11 bases spanning the gap. CDR3 sequence: CASSHRLGVNTEAFF. The CDR3 DNA reads as TGCGCCAGCAGCCACCGCCTGGGGGTGAACACTGAAGCTTTCTTT.

The genes are TRBV27 and TRBJ1-4; no reliable D call. Trimming removed 6 bases at V and 0 bases at J, with 8 bases between. This CDR3 comprises 14 residues. Germline values: CDR1 MNHEY, CDR2 SMNVEV (reference sequence). The CDR3 region is CASRKQATNEKLFF. DNA of the CDR3: TGTGCCAGCAGGAAACAAGCAACTAATGAAAAACTGTTTTTT.

The genes are TRBV4-3 and TRBJ1-1, with D unclear. There are 15 residues in the CDR3. The V gene lost 1 base and the J gene lost 1 base, with 10 bases spanning the gap. CDR1 is LGHNA, CDR2 YSLEER, per germline. CDR3 DNA sequence: TGCGCCAGCAGCCAAGGTTTCGTATCGAACACTGAAGCTTTCTTT. Amino acid sequence: CASSQGFVSNTEAFF.

This chain joins TRBV7-8 and TRBJ2-5; D is ambiguous. The V gene's germline CDR1 is SGHVS and CDR2 FQNEAQ. Trimming left V 5 bases short and J 10 bases short, with 11 bases between. This CDR3 has 11 residues. CDR3 bases: TGTGCCAGCAGCGTCTTTGAGGTCCAGTACTTC. As protein: CASSVFEVQYF.

This clone was counted a single time. J is TRBJ1-1 and V is TRBV7-2; 7 positions agree with TRBD1. Germline V gene data show CDR1 as SGHTA and CDR2 as FQGNSA. V trimming: 3 bases; J trimming: 8 bases; junction bases outside the gene matches: 12. The CDR3 spans 15 residues. The CDR3 here is CASSFRDSSQREAFF. Here the CDR3 DNA reads TGTGCCAGCAGCTTCCGGGACAGCTCGCAACGGGAAGCTTTCTTT.

V is TRBV5-1 and J is TRBJ2-3; TRBD2 aligns across 11 bases. Germline values: CDR1 SGHRS, CDR2 YFSETQ. This CDR3 is 18 amino acids long. The trim removed 2 bases at V and 6 bases at J, leaving 14 bases unmatched. CDR3 bases: TGCGCCAGCAGCTTCCCCCGGCTAGCGGGAGGTATGACGGATACGCAGTATTTT. It encodes CASSFPRLAGGMTDTQYF.

This clone was picked up a small number of times. This sequence joins TRBV28 and TRBJ1-4, with D possibly being TRBD1 (6 bases). V was trimmed by 5 bases and J by 10 bases, leaving 17 bases between them. The CDR3 is made up of 14 amino acids. Germline V gene data show CDR1 as MDHEN and CDR2 as SYDVKM. The CDR3 region is CASSDGGLRVKLFF. Written as DNA, the CDR3 is TGTGCCAGCAGTGATGGGGGCTTGAGGGTAAAACTGTTTTTT.

The chain carries TRBV2 and TRBJ2-4; D not certain. The CDR3 sequence is 11 residues long. Germline lookup yields CDR1 SNHLY and CDR2 FYNNEI. V was clipped by 7 bases and J by 15 bases, with 16 bases between them. DNA of the CDR3: TGTGCCAGCACCCAAGGGCGACTGGGGTACTTC. Its translation is CASTQGRLGYF.

Only one count was recorded for this clone. In DNA, the CDR3 is TGCGCCAGCAGCCCGTCCGGGACAGGGTCCTACGAGCAGTACTTC. It is translated as CASSPSGTGSYEQYF. V gene TRBV4-1 combines with J gene TRBJ2-7; 9 nucleotides line up with TRBD1. V lost 4 bases to trimming and J lost 1 base; unmatched junction nucleotides: 5. The germline V gene has CDR1 MGHRA and CDR2 YSYEKL. The length of the CDR3 is 15 residues.

In nucleotides, the CDR3 is TGTGCCAGCTCCCTCGCACGCCAAGAGGCTGAAGCTTTCTTT. Its protein is CASSLARQEAEAFF. This chain connects TRBV18 to TRBJ1-1; D gene unclear. V dropped 6 bases and J dropped 6 bases, with 17 bases sitting between them. CDR1 and CDR2 from the germline V gene are KGHSH and LQKENI. The CDR3 is 14 residues long.

The CDR3 reads CASSLGAGLAGDNEQFF. Written as DNA, the CDR3 is TGCGCCAGCAGCTTGGGGGCGGGACTAGCGGGGGACAATGAGCAGTTCTTC. This sequence joins TRBV5-1 and TRBJ2-1; 14 nucleotides line up with TRBD2. The CDR3 length is 17 residues. V gave up 0 bases and J gave up 5 bases; unmatched junction bases: 4. Germline loops: CDR1 SGHRS, CDR2 YFSETQ.

V and J are TRBV30 and TRBJ1-4; D unclear. This CDR3 has 14 amino acids. Germline loops: CDR1 GTSNPN, CDR2 SVGIG (reference sequence). Trimming shortened V by 2 bases and J by 6 bases, and 13 bases separated the two germline ends. CDR3 loop: CAWSTRALDEKLFF. The CDR3 nucleotides read TGTGCCTGGAGTACTAGGGCCTTAGATGAAAAACTGTTTTTT.

This chain uses TRBV13 with TRBJ1-1; weak D call: TRBD1 (5 bases). In germline, CDR1 is PRHDT, CDR2 FYEKMQ (reference sequence). The V end lost 4 bases, the J end lost 1 base, and 10 bases lay between the germline ends. The CDR3 has 14 amino acids. Here the CDR3 DNA reads TGTGCCAGCAGCTCGACAAGGGGGAACACTGAAGCTTTCTTT. Its protein product is CASSSTRGNTEAFF.

The J gene is TRBJ2-1, the V gene TRBV30; the D is unclear. Trimming pared 4 bases from V and 4 bases from J, leaving 17 bases between. This CDR3 comprises 15 residues. Germline V CDR1 and CDR2: GTSNPN, SVGIG (reference sequence). CDR3 in amino acids: CAWILRLGGYNEQFF. CDR3 sequence (DNA): TGTGCCTGGATCCTTCGGCTGGGTGGGTACAATGAGCAGTTCTTC.

This chain uses TRBV4-2 with TRBJ2-7, with 13 nucleotides matching TRBD2. V shed 4 bases and J 4 bases; nucleotides not matched to a gene: 7. Germline lookup yields CDR1 LGHNA and CDR2 YNFKEQ. This CDR3 is 16 amino acids long. The chain's CDR3 is CASSPTGLAGVYEQYF. DNA for the CDR3: TGTGCCAGCAGCCCTACCGGACTAGCGGGAGTGTACGAGCAGTACTTC.

This chain connects TRBV7-8 to TRBJ1-5, with D perhaps TRBD1 (5 bases). V gave up 1 base and J gave up 2 bases, with 6 bases separating them. This CDR3 is built from 14 residues. Germline lookup yields CDR1 SGHVS and CDR2 FQNEAQ. CDR3 DNA sequence: TGTGCCAGCAGCTTAGAACAGGGCAATCAGCCCCAGCATTTT. It yields the protein CASSLEQGNQPQHF.

Concerning this clone: One junction end does not reproduce the germline sequence, and a read error may be involved. V gene TRBV5-4 combines with J gene TRBJ2-7; D gene uncertain. This CDR3 region has 16 residues. The germline V gene has CDR1 SGHNT and CDR2 YYREEE (reference sequence). The CDR3 is CASSQEIGLVGLEQYF. In DNA form, the CDR3 reads TGCGCCAGCAGCCAAGAGATCGGTCTAGTCGGTCTCGAGCAGTACTTC.

The DNA of the CDR3 is TGTGCAAGTCGTGACCGGACTAGCGGAAAAGGAACGGCCGGGGAGCTGTTTTTT. It codes for CASRDRTSGKGTAGELFF. The chain carries TRBV12-2 and TRBJ2-2; the table names TRBD2, a call not compared with the DNA. TRBV12-2 is a pseudogene segment. The CDR3 is 18 residues long.

The table lists this clone with a few counts. The genes are TRBV14 and TRBJ2-3; tentative D call: TRBD2 (5 bases). V was cut by 0 bases and J by 1 base, with 11 bases left in between. Germline-derived CDR1 and CDR2 are SGHDN and FVKESK. The CDR3 consists of 16 residues. CDR3 protein: CASSQDSGIGTDTQYF. Here the CDR3 DNA reads TGTGCCAGCAGCCAAGATTCCGGGATTGGCACAGATACGCAGTATTTT. The complete variable domain, with remaining parts taken from reference TRBV14 and TRBJ2-3, reads EAGVTQFPSHSVIEKGQTVTLRCDPISGHDNLYWYRRVMGKEIKFLLHFVKESKQDESGMPNNRFLAERTGGTYSTLKVQPAELEDSGVYFCASSQDSGIGTDTQYFGPGTRLTVL.

This clone was observed a few times. The gene calls are TRBV7-9 and TRBJ2-7; D remains unclear. The CDR3 spans 15 residues. V gave up 0 bases and J gave up 6 bases, with 15 bases separating them. Per germline, CDR1 SEHNR and CDR2 FQNEAQ (reference sequence). The CDR3, as DNA: TGTGCCAGCAGCTTAGCTCGTGGGTCGATAGGCGAGCAGTACTTC. Amino acids: CASSLARGSIGEQYF.